The rows below give T cell receptor beta chains drawn from one sample of a study of PD-1 blockade in classical Hodgkin lymphoma. Profiled with immunoSEQ multiplex PCR; TCRdb holds only in-frame clones, not every one. In the table there are 7,000 or so clones, more than 70% of which are singletons. The sequenced sample was peripheral blood mononuclear cells (PBMCs), obtained before the fourth cycle of nivolumab. The receptors here all came from a human donor with classical Hodgkin lymphoma. Each CDR3 is given with its conserved first and last residue. The order of the fields is clone size, V gene, J gene, D gene, CDR3 DNA, CDR3 protein. The D gene is left open where the match is weak. Size values are once, few and many counts, or a class for expanded clones, and some rows have none.

>large|TRBV7-6|TRBJ2-2|TRBD2
TGTGCCAGCAGCTCCCGGGGGGGCCTAGGCGGGGAGCTGTTTTTT
CASSSRGGLGGELFF
>.|TRBV5-1|TRBJ2-4|TRBD2
TGCGCCAGCAGCTGGGGGGGAAACATTCAGTACTTC
CASSWGGNIQYF
>.|TRBV7-2|TRBJ2-7|.
TGTGCCAGCAGCTTAGGGGACTCAGGGACCCGTGAGCAGTACTTC
CASSLGDSGTREQYF
>once|TRBV7-2|TRBJ2-6|TRBD1
TGTGCCAGCAGCCCTGACAGGGGGCTAAGCTCTGGGGCCAACGTCCTGACTTTC
CASSPDRGLSSGANVLTF
>few|TRBV11-2|TRBJ2-5|TRBD2
TGTGCCAGCAGCTTAGAGGTGGAGGGACTAGCGGAGACCCAGTACTTC
CASSLEVEGLAETQYF
>few|TRBV7-3|TRBJ2-1|TRBD2
TGTGCCAGCAGCCATATACTAGCGGCAGGTTACAATGAGCAGTTCTTC
CASSHILAAGYNEQFF
>.|TRBV5-8|TRBJ1-1|.
TGTGCCAGCAGCTTGGCACTGTGGAACACTGAAGCTTTCTTT
CASSLALWNTEAFF
>once|TRBV10-3|TRBJ2-4|.
TGTGCCATCAGCGATACAGGGGGGGCCGGTACTAACATTCAGTACTTC
CAISDTGGAGTNIQYF
>.|TRBV10-3|TRBJ2-1|TRBD2
TGTGCCATCATCTACGTGGTAGCGGGAGGCTCGGACAATGAGCAGTTCTTC
CAIIYVVAGGSDNEQFF
>.|TRBV7-2|TRBJ2-7|TRBD2
TGTGCCAGCAGTGGGACTAGCGGGGGCTCCTACGAGCAGTACTTC
CASSGTSGGSYEQYF
>.|TRBV28|TRBJ2-2|.
TGTGCCAGCACCAGGACAGTGAGCACCGGGGAGCTGTTTTTT
CASTRTVSTGELFF
>.|TRBV5-4|TRBJ2-2|.
TGTGCCAGCAGCTTGGGTGGAAAGCGGTATGGCGGGGAGCTGTTTTTT
CASSLGGKRYGGELFF
>.|TRBV10-3|TRBJ2-1|.
TGTGCCATCAGTGATCGCAGCCGCTACAATGAGCAGTTCTTC
CAISDRSRYNEQFF